One sample yielded the 12 T cell receptor beta chains listed below, sequenced in a study of cytomegalovirus exposure and HLA in healthy donors. The PCR employed 60 Vbeta primers together with 13 Jbeta primers. The method was immunoSEQ multiplex PCR; TCRdb's version includes in-frame clones alone and lacks a portion of them. The sample gives 150,000 to 250,000 clones, 70% to 80% of which show up once; around 4.8% is in the top ten. What was sequenced was PBMCs. These TCRs come from a woman in her twenties or thirties in good health and CMV-seropositive.

This chain connects TRBV4-1 to TRBJ2-1; TRBD2 matches 11 bases. J gave up 6 bases and V 0 bases, and 13 bases lay outside the gene matches. The germline gives CDR1 MGHRA, CDR2 YSYEKL. The CDR3 length is 19 residues. The CDR3 spells CASSQDVLAGDLLGNEQFF. For the CDR3, the DNA is TGCGCCAGCAGCCAAGATGTACTAGCGGGAGACCTACTCGGCAATGAGCAGTTCTTC.

This chain joins TRBV4-3 and TRBJ1-2; the D gene is possibly TRBD1 (6 bases). V was trimmed by 4 bases and J by 6 bases, leaving 15 bases between them. The CDR3 runs 14 residues. Per germline, CDR1 LGHNA and CDR2 YSLEER. The CDR3 nucleotides are TGCGCCAGCAGCCGCGATCGGGGGGCCCATGGCTACACCTTC. The encoded protein is CASSRDRGAHGYTF.

The chain employs TRBV4-1 and TRBJ2-3; possibly TRBD1 for D (6 bases). The V end lost 1 base, the J end lost 3 bases, and 14 bases lay between the germline ends. Germline loops: CDR1 MGHRA, CDR2 YSYEKL. The CDR3 sequence is 16 residues long. The CDR3 coding sequence is TGCGCCAGCAGCCAAGCACCAGGGGCCCCTACAGATACGCAGTATTTT. The encoded protein is CASSQAPGAPTDTQYF.

Here the CDR3 DNA reads TGTGCCAGCAGCCCGTCGCAGGCCTACAATGAGCAGTTCTTC. The encoded protein is CASSPSQAYNEQFF. This chain joins TRBV7-2 and TRBJ2-1, with unresolved D. V shed 5 bases and J shed 2 bases, with 10 bases lying between them. Germline V gene sequence: CDR1 SGHTA, CDR2 FQGNSA. The CDR3 is 14 amino acids.

CDR3 DNA: TGCGCCAGCAGCCAGGGGACAGGGGCCCTCTATGGCTACACCTTC. Its translation: CASSQGTGALYGYTF. The chain is built from TRBV4-3 and TRBJ1-2; 10 bases agree with TRBD1. Trimming took 3 bases from V and 4 from J; bases not matched to a gene: 5. This CDR3 contains 15 residues. Germline V CDR1 and CDR2: LGHNA, YSLEER.

The genes are TRBV7-9 and TRBJ2-1; 10 bases line up with TRBD2. The germline V gene encodes CDR1 SEHNR and CDR2 FQNEAQ (reference sequence). Trimming took 6 bases from V and 4 from J; bases not matched to a gene: 3. This CDR3 comprises 14 residues. Here the CDR3 reads CASRLAGSYNEQFF. The CDR3 DNA is TGTGCCAGCAGACTAGCGGGATCGTACAATGAGCAGTTCTTC. The variable domain in full, completed from reference TRBV7-9 and TRBJ2-1, reads DTGVSQNPRHKITKRGQNVTFRCDPISEHNRLYWYRQTLGQGPEFLTYFQNEAQLEKSRLLSDRFSAERPKGSFSTLEIQRTEQGDSAMYLCASRLAGSYNEQFFGPGTRLTVL.

The chain links TRBV9 to TRBJ2-2, with a possible D match to TRBD2 (7 bases). Germline V CDR1 and CDR2: SGDLS, YYNGEE. This CDR3 comprises 15 residues. Trimming removed 2 bases at V and 4 bases at J, with 12 bases between. As DNA, the CDR3 is TGTGCCAGCAGCGTGGGGGGGCTCGTCACCGGGGAGCTGTTTTTT. It specifies CASSVGGLVTGELFF.

The chain employs TRBV7-2 and TRBJ2-1; weak D call: TRBD2 (6 bases). Per the germline V gene, CDR1 is SGHTA and CDR2 is FQGNSA. The germline V and J ends were trimmed by 3 bases and 9 bases, with 15 bases remaining between them. CDR3 length: 14 residues. The CDR3 bases are TGTGCCAGCAGCTTGGATGGGGGGAAGACTGAGCAGTTCTTC. Translating gives CASSLDGGKTEQFF.

The chain couples TRBV27 to TRBJ1-4; D remains unclear. The germline V gene encodes CDR1 MNHEY and CDR2 SMNVEV (reference sequence). The CDR3 totals 14 residues. With 6 bases removed from V and 8 bases from J, the gap between germline ends came to 16 bases. CDR3 in amino acids: CASSSRSRAEKLFF. CDR3 DNA: TGTGCCAGCAGCTCCCGGTCCCGCGCGGAAAAACTGTTTTTT.

This clone was found once. The gene calls are TRBV19 and TRBJ2-2; TRBD1 agrees at 7 bases. Germline CDR1 and CDR2: LNHDA and SQIVND (reference sequence). This CDR3 has 17 residues. V was pared by 7 bases and J by 4 bases, with 15 bases of the junction left unmatched. The CDR3 loop reads CASNPLVHRGITGELFF. CDR3 DNA: TGTGCCAGTAATCCCCTCGTCCACAGGGGTATCACCGGGGAGCTGTTTTTT.

The rearrangement links TRBV9 to TRBJ2-1, with a possible D match to TRBD1 (6 bases). The germline V gene has CDR1 SGDLS and CDR2 YYNGEE. V lost 3 bases and J 6 bases, leaving 19 bases between the germline ends. This CDR3 comprises 16 residues. The CDR3 coding sequence is TGTGCCAGCAGCGCCGACCCCTCCACAGGGCCCAATGAGCAGTTCTTC. Residues: CASSADPSTGPNEQFF.

This clone was observed once. This chain connects TRBV7-9 to TRBJ1-4; D call uncertain. CDR1 is SEHNR and CDR2 is FQNEAQ in the germline V gene (reference sequence). The CDR3 covers 16 residues. V was cut by 1 base and J by 1 base, with 10 bases left in between. The CDR3 is CASSLDLRGTNEKLFF. The CDR3 DNA sequence: TGTGCCAGCAGCTTAGACCTTCGGGGAACTAATGAAAAACTGTTTTTT.